The 19 T cell receptor beta chains below all came from one sample that was sequenced in a study of tumor and adjacent non-tumor tissue in lung cancer. The library came from three nested PCR rounds adapted from ARM-PCR protocols. TCRdb ran MiXCR on the multiplex PCR reads and lists one entry per CDR3 protein. The table records about 68,000 distinct CDR3 sequences, around 60% of them present only once. No cell sorting was done before RNA was extracted from the tissue. The sample consisted of lung tumor tissue. Source of these receptors: a man aged 50 to 59 with non-small cell lung cancer.

This clonotype was recorded many times. This sequence joins TRBV6-5 and TRBJ2-3; 10 nucleotides line up with TRBD2. The CDR3 runs 16 residues. V was clipped by 6 bases and J by 4 bases; unmatched bases: 10. Looked up from germline, CDR1 is MNHEY and CDR2 is SVGAGI. The CDR3 DNA is TGTGCCAGCAGCCGTCGACTAGCGGGTCTGTCAGATACGCAGTATTTT. This translates into CASSRRLAGLSDTQYF.

This clonotype has only a few counts. The gene calls are TRBV28 and TRBJ1-2; tentative D call: TRBD1 (5 bases). The V gene's germline CDR1 is MDHEN and CDR2 SYDVKM. The V gene lost 2 bases and the J gene lost 4 bases, with 14 bases spanning the gap. This CDR3 has 15 residues. The CDR3 bases are TGTGCCAGCAGTTTAGCCCTTGTAGGGGCCTATGGCTACACCTTC. As protein: CASSLALVGAYGYTF.

As concerns this clonotype: At one end, the junction sequence differs from germline, possibly due to a read error. This chain links TRBV6-6 with TRBJ2-1, with 11 bases fitting TRBD1. Germline CDR1 reads MNHNY; CDR2 reads SVGAGI (reference sequence). CDR3 length: 14 residues. CDR3 nucleotides: TGTGCCAACAGTCACGACGGACAGGGGGCCCCCCAGTTCTTC. Protein: CANSHDGQGAPQFF.

Note on this clonotype: The conserved final phenylalanine or tryptophan is absent from the CDR3, which likely points to a read error. The V gene is TRBV5-1, the J gene TRBJ1-2; weak D call: TRBD1 (5 bases). The germline V gene encodes CDR1 SGHRS and CDR2 YFSETQ. There are 13 residues in the CDR3. Deletions cut 1 base from V and 7 bases from J, with 11 bases between. The CDR3 loop is CASSLIRARGYTL. The CDR3 DNA is TGCGCCAGCAGCTTGATCAGGGCGCGTGGCTACACCTTA.

This clonotype has only one observation. One end of the junction does not line up with germline, which may come from a read error. V is TRBV11-3 and J is TRBJ2-3, with TRBD2 matching 13 bases. The CDR3 runs to 17 residues. In germline, CDR1 is SGHNT, CDR2 YENEEA. This CDR3 is CASSLGTSGVITDTQYF. DNA for the CDR3: TGCGCCAGCAGCTTAGGGACTAGCGGGGTAATCACAGATACGCAGTATTTT.

This clonotype was recorded at least ten times. The rearrangement joins TRBV5-1 to TRBJ2-6, with a weak D call TRBD2 (6 bases). Germline CDR1 is SGHRS and CDR2 is YFSETQ. The V and J ends lost 3 bases and 2 bases respectively, with 9 bases between them. The CDR3 runs 15 residues. The CDR3 protein is CASSSWGAGANVLTF. The CDR3 nucleotides read TGCGCCAGCAGCTCCTGGGGGGCTGGGGCCAACGTCCTGACTTTC.

As for this clonotype: At one end, the junction sequence differs from germline, possibly due to a read error. The V call is TRBV24-1, the J call TRBJ2-1, with 8 bases identical to TRBD2. The CDR3 extends over 14 amino acids. Germline values: CDR1 KGHDR, CDR2 SFDVKD. In DNA, the CDR3 is TGTGCCACCAGGTCCAGCGGGAGATACAATGGGCAGTTCTTC. Translated: CATRSSGRYNGQFF.

This chain joins TRBV2 and TRBJ2-3; tentatively, D is TRBD1 (6 bases). The CDR3 contains 17 residues. In germline, CDR1 is SNHLY, CDR2 FYNNEI. Trimming took off 1 base at V and 2 bases at J, with 16 bases between the two ends. CDR3 sequence (DNA): TGTGCCAGCAGTGAAGTCCCCCCGGACAGCTTCACAGATACGCAGTATTTT. Its translation: CASSEVPPDSFTDTQYF.

This clonotype is judged medium-sized. The chain links TRBV30 to TRBJ2-7; D call uncertain. Per germline, CDR1 GTSNPN and CDR2 SVGIG (reference sequence). The CDR3 loop spans 11 amino acids. The V gene lost 2 bases and the J gene lost 5 bases, with 7 bases spanning the gap. The CDR3 loop reads CAWSPQNEQYF. In nucleotides, the CDR3 is TGTGCCTGGAGTCCACAGAACGAGCAGTACTTC.

On this clonotype itself: Since no conserved phenylalanine or tryptophan closes the CDR3, a read error is the likely cause. This chain uses TRBV6-1 with TRBJ1-1; possible D gene TRBD1, 5 bases. The CDR3 has 13 residues. Germline values: CDR1 MNHNS, CDR2 SASEGT. Trimming removed 7 bases at V and 7 bases at J, with 16 bases between. CDR3 sequence: CASNEIREIEAFL. DNA for the CDR3: TGTGCCAGCAATGAGATCAGGGAAATTGAAGCTTTCCTT.

This clonotype was seen at least ten times. V gene TRBV14 combines with J gene TRBJ2-5; 11 bases align to TRBD2. Germline values: CDR1 SGHDN, CDR2 FVKESK. V lost 1 base and J lost 5; bases outside the gene matches: 3. This CDR3 region has 15 residues. CDR3 sequence reads: CASSQVAGGSETQYF. In DNA, the CDR3 is TGTGCCAGCAGCCAAGTAGCGGGAGGGTCGGAGACCCAGTACTTC.

The genes are TRBV12-3 or TRBV12-4 and TRBJ2-3, with TRBD1 identical over 8 bases. With V trimmed by 5 bases and J by 1 base, 11 bases remained unmatched. This CDR3 is 17 amino acids long. CDR3 sequence (DNA): TGTGCCAGCAGTACCCTTTGGCCGGGACAGGGCACAGATACGCAGTATTTT. Translating it yields CASSTLWPGQGTDTQYF.

This clonotype was picked up a small number of times. The gene calls are TRBV2 and TRBJ1-4; the D is unclear. The germline V and J ends were trimmed by 6 bases and 0 bases, with 11 bases remaining between them. This CDR3 region has 15 residues. CDR1 and CDR2 (germline): SNHLY, FYNNEI. CDR3 DNA sequence: TGTGCCAGCAGCGACGGTGGGCCAACTAATGAAAAACTGTTTTTT. Protein: CASSDGGPTNEKLFF. The variable domain in full, completed from reference TRBV2 and TRBJ1-4, reads EPEVTQTPSHQVTQMGQEVILRCVPISNHLYFYWYRQILGQKVEFLVSFYNNEISEKSEIFDDQFSVERPDGSNFTLKIRSTKLEDSAMYFCASSDGGPTNEKLFFGSGTQLSVL.

This clonotype was observed a single time. The chain couples TRBV4-1 to TRBJ1-2; D is unresolved. This CDR3 is 18 amino acids long. Looked up from germline, CDR1 is MGHRA and CDR2 is YSYEKL. V lost 1 base and J 3 bases, leaving 21 bases between the germline ends. The CDR3 DNA reads as TGCGCCAGCAGCCAAGCTCTCGCCCTTGTGGGGATTGACTATGGCTACACCTTC. It is translated as CASSQALALVGIDYGYTF.

For this clonotype: A much larger clone differs from this one at a single base, so this may be a read error. The chain uses TRBV29-1 and TRBJ1-2, with 7 bases fitting TRBD1. CDR1 is SQVTM and CDR2 is ANQGSEA in the germline V gene. This CDR3 has 12 amino acids. Trimming removed 7 bases from V and 4 bases from J; junction bases left unmatched: 6. The CDR3 nucleotides read TGCAGCGCAGGGACAGATGTCTATGGCTACACCTTC. Translating it yields CSAGTDVYGYTF.

Ten or more counts support this clonotype. The V gene is TRBV6-1, the J gene TRBJ2-1; 9 nucleotides match TRBD2. Germline trimming cut 8 bases from V and 5 bases from J; bases unmatched to any gene: 10. Germline CDR1 is MNHNS and CDR2 is SASEGT. The length of the CDR3 is 15 residues. The CDR3 loop is CASGQGGRANNEQFF. For the CDR3, the DNA is TGTGCCAGCGGTCAAGGCGGGAGGGCCAACAATGAGCAGTTCTTC.

Details on this clonotype: A much larger clone sits a single nucleotide away, making a read error possible. The chain joins TRBV5-5 to TRBJ2-2, with 9 positions matching TRBD1. The length of the CDR3 is 14 residues. Germline loops: CDR1 SGHKS, CDR2 YYEKEE (reference sequence). DNA of the CDR3: TGTACCAGCAGCAGACAGGGGGGCACCGGGGAGCTGTTTTTT. Translating it yields CTSSRQGGTGELFF.

Comments on this clonotype: This could be a read error, since a much larger clone is one nucleotide away. The chain links TRBV4-1 to TRBJ2-2, with a weak D call TRBD2 (6 bases). Germline V lookup: CDR1 MGHRA, CDR2 YSYEKL. V was shortened by 0 bases and J by 5 bases, with 10 bases between the two germline ends. There are 15 residues in the CDR3. The CDR3 coding sequence is TGCGCCAGCAGCCAAGAGGTGGAGGGGACCGGGGAGCTGTTTTTT. Translated: CASSQEVEGTGELFF.

The rearrangement joins TRBV30 to TRBJ1-6, with 7 bases matching TRBD1. In germline, CDR1 is GTSNPN, CDR2 SVGIG (reference sequence). The CDR3 extends over 15 amino acids. V was pared by 6 bases and J by 6 bases, with 11 bases of the junction left unmatched. CDR3 DNA: TGTGCCTGCACCCTAGGACAGGTAATTAATTCACCCCTCCACTTT. Translated, it gives CACTLGQVINSPLHF.